Sequencing of this T cell receptor beta chain was carried out in a study of identical twins. Study-level points and caveats: Cord blood beta clonotypes present at high abundance carried fewer insertions; no such pattern appeared in memory repertoires.

Each cDNA held unique molecular identifiers, and template switching gave it a universal primer site. TCRdb re-analysed the 5' RACE reads in MiXCR, keeping a single row per CDR3 protein. Of a few hundred thousand distinct CDR3 sequences listed, roughly 10% are singletons. Remarks on this clonotype: The target antigen is unknown.

Among all donors, each was a healthy Caucasian. The germline V gene encodes CDR1 SGDLS and CDR2 YYNGEE. The CDR3 extends over 12 amino acids. V lost 0 bases and J lost 9, with 7 bases in between. V is TRBV9 and J is TRBJ2-1; D is ambiguous. The source is a woman aged 45-60 years in good health. Sequencing was carried out using naive T cells sorted from blood. CDR3 in DNA: TGTGCCAGCAGCGTAGTTCCGGTTGAGCAGTTCTTC. Its translation is CASSVVPVEQFF.